The sequence of this TCR beta chain was determined in a study of response to subunit inactivated influenza vaccine (dated by TCRdb to 2017 to 2018). As for the study more broadly: Deep quantitative T cell receptor repertoire profiling was used in the study to track responses to a trivalent subunit inactivated influenza vaccine.

Broader findings and caveats from the paper: It was suggested by the authors that each seasonal influenza vaccination may recruit only a limited number of new T cells.

Library method: RT-PCR. Sequenced on an Illumina HiSeq 2500. Through fastp at Q25 and MiXCR, TCRdb rebuilt clones from the public reads, retaining in-frame beta chains. Each entry is one CDR3 protein sequence, shown with its most common DNA and genes. The sample table records around 750,000 distinct CDR3 sequences; 21% of these occur just once. The ten largest clones add up to about 9.4% of the sample. V loses 6 bases, J loses 5 bases, and the germline ends lie 16 bases apart. Taken from cysteine to phenylalanine, the CDR3 has 14 residues. The read is trimmed to its CDR3 DNA, 42 bases read in frame from base 1. The CDR1 and CDR2 encoded by the germline V gene are SNHLY and FYNNEI. As regards this clonotype: The antigen this receptor binds is unknown. Within one base of it there is no much larger clone, and no base qualities were kept.

The sequencing used PBMCs from blood, collected less than 6 days after vaccination. The chain couples TRBV2 to TRBJ2-5; the best D guess is TRBD2, with 6 bases matching. This receptor was obtained from a man aged 45-60 years who received an inactivated influenza vaccine. Donor details come from another sample of the same person, matched by shared clones. The CDR3: CASRGGPHWETQYF. The bases read TGTGCCAGCAGGGGGGGACCTCATTGGGAGACCCAGTACTTC.